The 5 T cell receptor beta chains presented below share a single source sample, sequenced in a study of T cells in tumors after PD-1 blockade. Here immunoSEQ multiplex PCR was the method, and the copy in TCRdb shows in-frame clones only, minus some. The sample lists 30,000 to 35,000 clones; roughly 73% were seen once. This material consisted of PBMCs, taken after anti-PD-1 treatment. The receptors derive from a human donor with basal cell carcinoma.

J is TRBJ2-7 and V is TRBV24-1; D gene uncertain. Germline V gene data show CDR1 as KGHDR and CDR2 as SFDVKD. The CDR3 sequence is 13 residues long. The germline V and J ends were trimmed by 3 bases and 3 bases, with 8 bases remaining between them. The CDR3 DNA reads TGTGCCACCAGTGATGGTGGGGTCTACGAGCAGTACTTC. It translates to CATSDGGVYEQYF.

The chain carries TRBV7-2 and TRBJ2-3; 12 bases agree with TRBD2. CDR1 and CDR2 (germline): SGHTA, FQGNSA. The CDR3 has 16 residues. V was clipped by 2 bases and J by 4 bases; unmatched bases: 4. In nucleotides, the CDR3 is TGTGCCAGCAGCTTAAGACTAGCGGGGGCCTCAGATACGCAGTATTTT. Amino acid sequence: CASSLRLAGASDTQYF.

The DNA of the CDR3 is TGCAGCGTTGCAAAGGGCTTTCGCTCCTACAATGAGCAGTTCTTC. Translated, it gives CSVAKGFRSYNEQFF. The chain recombines TRBV29-1 with TRBJ2-1; no firm D call. V gave up 4 bases and J gave up 0 bases, with 13 bases separating them. The CDR3 loop spans 15 amino acids. Germline V gene sequence: CDR1 SQVTM, CDR2 ANQGSEA.

The chain carries TRBV7-9 and TRBJ2-1, with D possibly being TRBD1 or TRBD2 (5 bases each). Germline V gene lookup returns CDR1 SEHNR and CDR2 FQNEAQ (reference sequence). The CDR3 contains 14 residues. Trimming left V 6 bases short and J 7 bases short, with 16 bases between. CDR3 region: CASRPGAGANEQFF. DNA for the CDR3: TGTGCCAGCAGGCCCGGGGCGGGCGCTAATGAGCAGTTCTTC.

The gene calls are TRBV9 and TRBJ2-3, with 11 nucleotides matching TRBD2. CDR3 length: 18 amino acids. V was pared by 4 bases and J by 6 bases, with 16 bases of the junction left unmatched. Germline V lookup: CDR1 SGDLS, CDR2 YYNGEE. DNA for the CDR3: TGTGCCAGCAGCCCCGGACTAGCGGGCCCCTCCGTCACCGATACGCAGTATTTT. Its protein is CASSPGLAGPSVTDTQYF. The full variable domain, with the rest looked up from reference TRBV9 and TRBJ2-3, is DSGVTQTPKHLITATGQRVTLRCSPRSGDLSVYWYQQSLDQGLQFLIQYYNGEERAKGNILERFSAQQFPDLHSELNLSSLELGDSALYFCASSPGLAGPSVTDTQYFGPGTRLTVL.